These 10 T cell receptor beta chains share one sample of origin, sequenced in a study of T cell responses to AZD1222 COVID-19 vaccine. The repertoire was sequenced with immunoSEQ multiplex PCR; TCRdb's copy has only in-frame clones and lacks some. The sample carries 130,000 to 150,000 clones, approximately 85% recorded once. The source material was peripheral blood, sampled 28 days after the second dose of the MenACWY control vaccine. These receptors came from an adult who received the MenACWY meningococcal vaccine as a control.

J is TRBJ2-1 and V is TRBV4-3; no clear D. This CDR3 spans 17 amino acids. The V end lost 0 bases, the J end lost 4 bases, and 16 bases lay between the germline ends. CDR1 LGHNA and CDR2 YSLEER come from the germline V gene. For the CDR3, the DNA is TGCGCCAGCAGCCAAGACACTGCCTATTCCCTATACAATGAGCAGTTCTTC. Encoded protein: CASSQDTAYSLYNEQFF.

The chain employs TRBV7-6 and TRBJ2-7; 8 bases are a match to TRBD1. Germline CDR1 reads SGHVS; CDR2 reads FNYEAQ. V shed 6 bases, J shed 6 bases, and the junction held 7 bases outside the gene matches. CDR3 length: 13 residues. This CDR3 is CASSETGAGEQYF. CDR3 in DNA: TGTGCCAGCAGTGAGACAGGGGCGGGCGAGCAGTACTTC.

The chain employs TRBV12-3 or TRBV12-4 and TRBJ1-1; 10 bases line up with TRBD1. This CDR3 is built from 13 residues. V was pared by 11 bases and J by 3 bases, with 6 bases of the junction left unmatched. The CDR3 DNA is TGTGCCGGACGGACAGGGGGGCACACTGAAGCTTTCTTT. Translation: CAGRTGGHTEAFF.

The rearrangement joins TRBV28 to TRBJ1-5, with D uncertain. Germline CDR1 is MDHEN and CDR2 is SYDVKM. V gave up 0 bases and J gave up 9 bases, with 12 bases separating them. This CDR3 spans 14 amino acids. The CDR3 nucleotides read TGTGCCAGCAGTTTATGGAGTTCCTCGAGGCCCCAGCATTTT. It encodes CASSLWSSSRPQHF. Drawing the rest from reference TRBV28 and TRBJ1-5, the complete variable domain is DVKVTQSSRYLVKRTGEKVFLECVQDMDHENMFWYRQDPGLGLRLIYFSYDVKMKEKGDIPEGYSVSREKKERFSLILESASTNQTSMYLCASSLWSSSRPQHFGDGTRLSIL.

For this clone: The same CDR3 can be traced to other DNA sequences in this sample. The rearrangement uses TRBV7-9 and TRBJ1-4, with TRBD1 as a possible D gene (6 bases). Germline loops: CDR1 SEHNR, CDR2 FQNEAQ (reference sequence). CDR3 length equals 13 residues. The germline V and J ends were trimmed by 5 bases and 5 bases, with 9 bases remaining between them. This chain's CDR3 is CASSPQGNEKLFF. The CDR3 DNA reads TGTGCCAGCAGCCCACAGGGAAATGAAAAACTGTTTTTT.

The V and J genes are TRBV29-1 and TRBJ2-3; 7 bases are shared with TRBD2. The CDR3 spans 14 residues. After removal of 3 bases from V and 3 bases from J, the junction contained 6 bases not matched to a gene. CDR1 is SQVTM, CDR2 ANQGSEA, per germline. CDR3 DNA: TGCAGCGTTGATGGCGGGAGAGGAACAGATACGCAGTATTTT. It yields the protein CSVDGGRGTDTQYF.

V is TRBV19 and J is TRBJ2-3; unclear D gene. Trimming left V 4 bases short and J 1 base short, with 12 bases between. This CDR3 contains 15 residues. Per the germline V gene, CDR1 is LNHDA and CDR2 is SQIVND (reference sequence). This chain's CDR3 is CASSKGALGTDTQYF. The CDR3, as DNA: TGTGCCAGTAGTAAGGGTGCCTTGGGCACAGATACGCAGTATTTT.

CDR3 region: CASSPRSRLQETQYF. CDR3 coding DNA: TGTGCCAGCTCACCACGAAGCAGGCTCCAAGAGACCCAGTACTTC. The chain recombines TRBV18 with TRBJ2-5; unclear D gene. CDR1 and CDR2 (germline): KGHSH, LQKENI. This CDR3 contains 15 residues. The V end was cut by 1 base, the J end by 1 base, with 10 bases between.

The chain carries TRBV2 and TRBJ1-1, with TRBD1 matching 9 bases. This CDR3 region has 12 residues. CDR1 SNHLY and CDR2 FYNNEI come from the germline V gene. Unmatched junction bases numbered 2, after V lost 5 bases and J lost 7 bases. The CDR3 sequence: CASSPDRGEAFF. In DNA, the CDR3 is TGTGCCAGCAGTCCGGACAGGGGTGAAGCTTTCTTT.

V usage is TRBV14 and J usage is TRBJ2-7; no clear D gene. The V gene lost 8 bases and the J gene lost 1 base, with 9 bases spanning the gap. This CDR3 is 12 amino acids long. CDR1 and CDR2 from the germline V gene are SGHDN and FVKESK. The CDR3 here is CASGETSYEQYF. The CDR3 DNA follows: TGTGCCAGCGGAGAGACTTCCTACGAGCAGTACTTC.